The rows below give T cell receptor beta chains drawn from one sample of a study of cytomegalovirus exposure and HLA in healthy donors. TCRdb keeps only in-frame clones here, not all; method: immunoSEQ multiplex PCR. In the table there are about 220,000 clones, about four fifths of which are singletons. Source material: PBMCs. These receptors came from a middle-aged woman in good health and CMV-seropositive. The CDR3 runs from the conserved cysteine through the conserved F or W. Expanded clones get a size class; other rows say once, few or many, or leave the size out.

V	size	J	CDR3
TRBV30	NA	TRBJ1-5	CAWSVPGGADQPQHF
TRBV15	NA	TRBJ2-7	CATSRGPGGAGEQYF
TRBV5-6	NA	TRBJ1-2	CASSSSNYGYTF
TRBV4-3	NA	TRBJ2-2	CASSQGRAGGILGELFF
TRBV2	NA	TRBJ1-5	CASSPGEQQPQHF
TRBV6-7	NA	TRBJ1-1	CASSPTGGNTEAFF
TRBV28	once	TRBJ1-1	CASTVNSGGPERAFF
TRBV27	NA	TRBJ1-1	CASSNRATEAFF
TRBV5-4	NA	TRBJ1-1	CASSLDRGVTEAFF
TRBV29-1	NA	TRBJ2-3	CSVRRESRTDTQYF
TRBV19	NA	TRBJ2-7	CASSRQGGPYEQYF
TRBV6-1	NA	TRBJ1-1	CASIPGLTNTEAFF
TRBV5-1	NA	TRBJ2-1	CASRSSSSYNEQFF
TRBV7-9	few	TRBJ2-1	CASSLRVDEQFF
TRBV5-1	once	TRBJ2-3	CASSRTGAPSTDTQYF
TRBV19	NA	TRBJ1-5	CASSRDSERGQPQHF
TRBV6-6	NA	TRBJ1-6	CASRGQGRNNSPLHF
TRBV29-1	NA	TRBJ1-1	CSVDALGQNTEAFF
TRBV6-5	NA	TRBJ2-2	CASSYSDYTGELFF
TRBV19	NA	TRBJ1-2	CASSITENYGYTF
TRBV5-1	NA	TRBJ1-4	CASRMTGVREKLFF
TRBV4-3	NA	TRBJ2-5	CASSQDWGEETQYF
TRBV10-3	NA	TRBJ2-5	CAISGQGSQTQYF
TRBV29-1	NA	TRBJ1-3	CSYTPGASSGNTIYF
TRBV5-8	NA	TRBJ1-2	CASSRGGGLGYTF
TRBV6-6	NA	TRBJ2-7	CASSLSGGPGEQYF
TRBV6-5	NA	TRBJ1-6	CASSYFGQLYNSPLHF
TRBV10-1	NA	TRBJ2-7	CASSEGRIAATYEQYF
TRBV28	NA	TRBJ2-1	CASSLLAGVRNEQFF
TRBV7-3	NA	TRBJ2-3	CASSSTTRRADTQYF
TRBV10-3	NA	TRBJ2-3	CAISAGLAGGAPGSDTQYF
TRBV13	NA	TRBJ2-4	CASSPSLAGGGIQYF
TRBV19	NA	TRBJ2-7	CASSAGTIGRGGEQYF
TRBV4-2	NA	TRBJ2-3	CARTSGCTDTQYF
TRBV7-2	NA	TRBJ1-2	CASSAMQGRGAYGYTF
TRBV11-2	NA	TRBJ2-7	CAPRGHFFYEQYF
TRBV6-1	NA	TRBJ2-7	CASSEARTASYEQYF
TRBV9	NA	TRBJ1-2	CASQEASGGGFGYTF
TRBV4-2	NA	TRBJ2-7	CASSEGLAGGSPYEQYF